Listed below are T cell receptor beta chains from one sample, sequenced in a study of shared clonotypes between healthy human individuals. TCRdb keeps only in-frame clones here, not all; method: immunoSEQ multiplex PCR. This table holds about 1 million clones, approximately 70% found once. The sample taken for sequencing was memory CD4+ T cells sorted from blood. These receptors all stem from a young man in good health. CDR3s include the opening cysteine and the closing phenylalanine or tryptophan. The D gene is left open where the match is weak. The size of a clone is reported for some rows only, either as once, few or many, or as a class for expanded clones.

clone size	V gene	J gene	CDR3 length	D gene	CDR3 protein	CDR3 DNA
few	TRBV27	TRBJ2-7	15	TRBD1	CASSPDRARTYEQYF	TGTGCCAGCAGCCCAGACAGGGCGCGCACCTACGAGCAGTACTTC
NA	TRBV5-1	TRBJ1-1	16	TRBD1	CASSLDRGRRDTEAFF	TGCGCCAGCAGCTTGGACAGGGGGCGCAGGGACACTGAAGCTTTCTTT
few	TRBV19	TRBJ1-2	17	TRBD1	CASNVAGTGSPRDGYTF	TGTGCCAGTAATGTTGCCGGGACAGGATCTCCCAGGGATGGCTACACCTTC
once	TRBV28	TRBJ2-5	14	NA	CASSFGTLGETQYF	TGTGCCAGCAGTTTCGGGACATTGGGGGAGACCCAGTACTTC
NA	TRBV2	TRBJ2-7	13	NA	CASRLTVAYEQYF	TGTGCCAGCAGGCTCACAGTGGCTTACGAGCAGTACTTC
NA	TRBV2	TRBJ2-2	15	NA	CASSGNSGAGGELFF	TGTGCCAGCAGTGGAAATTCTGGGGCGGGCGGGGAGCTGTTTTTT
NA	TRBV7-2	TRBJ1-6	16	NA	CASSLWAGRTNSPLHF	TGTGCCAGCAGCTTATGGGCAGGCCGCACAAATTCACCCCTCCACTTT
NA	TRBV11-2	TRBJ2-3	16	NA	CASSLEGRGSTDTQYF	TGTGCCAGCAGCTTAGAGGGACGGGGGAGCACAGATACGCAGTATTTT
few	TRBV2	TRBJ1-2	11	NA	CASTESYGYTF	TGTGCCAGCACGGAATCCTATGGCTACACCTTC
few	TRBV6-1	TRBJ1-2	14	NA	CASTERSGNYGYTF	TGTGCCAGCACCGAACGGTCAGGGAACTATGGCTACACCTTC
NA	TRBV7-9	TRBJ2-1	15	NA	CASSLAGGFYNEQFF	TGTGCCAGCAGCTTAGCGGGAGGCTTCTACAATGAGCAGTTCTTC
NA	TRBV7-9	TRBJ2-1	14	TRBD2	CASSSGTSAHEQFF	TGTGCCAGCAGCTCGGGGACTAGTGCCCATGAGCAGTTCTTC
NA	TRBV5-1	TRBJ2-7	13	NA	CASSPDGSYEQYF	TGCGCCAGCAGCCCGGACGGTTCCTACGAGCAGTACTTC
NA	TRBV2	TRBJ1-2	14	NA	CASSDLGGAYGYTF	TGTGCCAGCAGTGATCTTGGAGGGGCCTATGGCTACACCTTC
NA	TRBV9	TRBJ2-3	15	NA	CASSPQEGVGDTQYF	TGTGCCAGCAGCCCCCAGGAAGGGGTGGGAGATACGCAGTATTTT
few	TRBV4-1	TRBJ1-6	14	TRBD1	CASSLDRANSPLHF	TGCGCCAGCAGCCTGGACAGGGCTAATTCACCCCTCCACTTT
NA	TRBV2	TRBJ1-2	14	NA	CASTLDSLSNGYTF	TGTGCCAGCACGTTAGACAGCTTGTCTAACGGCTACACCTTC
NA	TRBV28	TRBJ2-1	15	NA	CASSLGGSSYNEQFF	TGTGCCAGCAGTTTGGGGGGTAGCTCCTACAATGAGCAGTTCTTC
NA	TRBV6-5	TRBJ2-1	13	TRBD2	CASRVLATNEQFF	TGTGCCAGCAGGGTACTAGCGACCAATGAGCAGTTCTTC
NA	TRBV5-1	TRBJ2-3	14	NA	CASSLEGNADTQYF	TGCGCCAGCAGCTTGGAAGGTAACGCAGATACGCAGTATTTT
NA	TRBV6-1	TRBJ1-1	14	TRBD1	CASSLYRGNTEAFF	TGTGCCAGCAGTTTATACAGGGGGAACACTGAAGCTTTCTTT
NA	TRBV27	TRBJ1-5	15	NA	CASDSKAGLGQPQHF	TGTGCCAGCGACAGTAAGGCAGGGTTGGGCCAGCCCCAGCATTTT
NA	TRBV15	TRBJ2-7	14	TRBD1	CATSRGGTDYEQYF	TGTGCCACCAGCAGAGGGGGGACAGACTACGAGCAGTACTTC
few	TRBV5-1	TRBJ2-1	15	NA	CASSLEPGARNEQFF	TGCGCCAGCAGCTTGGAGCCGGGAGCGCGAAATGAGCAGTTCTTC
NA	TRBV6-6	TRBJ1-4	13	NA	CASSREVNEKLFF	TGTGCCAGCAGTCGCGAAGTTAATGAAAAACTGTTTTTT
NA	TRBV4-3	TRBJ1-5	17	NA	CASSQEYRGRSNQPQHF	TGCGCCAGCAGCCAAGAGTACCGGGGGAGAAGCAATCAGCCCCAGCATTTT
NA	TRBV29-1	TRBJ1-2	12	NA	CSALTGDYGYTF	TGCAGCGCCCTAACCGGGGACTATGGCTACACCTTC
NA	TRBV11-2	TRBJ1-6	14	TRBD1	CASSPAGGLSPLHF	TGTGCCAGCAGCCCGGCAGGGGGCCTTTCACCCCTCCACTTT
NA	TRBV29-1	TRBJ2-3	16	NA	CSVETRAREKPDTQYF	TGCAGCGTTGAGACGAGGGCCAGGGAGAAGCCAGATACGCAGTATTTT
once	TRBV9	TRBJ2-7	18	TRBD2	CASSVGSAGGPGPREQYF	TGTGCCAGCAGCGTAGGGTCGGCGGGAGGGCCGGGCCCGCGGGAGCAGTACTTC
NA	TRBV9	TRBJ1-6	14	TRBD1	CASSVRQGDSPLHF	TGTGCCAGCAGCGTCAGACAGGGGGATTCACCCCTCCACTTT
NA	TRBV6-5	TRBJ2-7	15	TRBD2	CASSYSRLASYEQYF	TGTGCCAGCAGTTACTCTAGACTAGCAAGCTACGAGCAGTACTTC
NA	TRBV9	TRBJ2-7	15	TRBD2	CASSATSGRGYEQYF	TGTGCCAGCAGCGCCACTAGCGGGAGAGGCTACGAGCAGTACTTC
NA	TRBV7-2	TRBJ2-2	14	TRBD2	CASRAGYDTGELFF	TGTGCCAGCAGAGCGGGGTATGACACCGGGGAGCTGTTTTTT
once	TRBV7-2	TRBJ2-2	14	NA	CASREAVNTGELFF	TGTGCCAGCAGGGAGGCAGTCAACACCGGGGAGCTGTTTTTT
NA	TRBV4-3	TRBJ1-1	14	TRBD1	CASSLRGLGTEAFF	TGCGCCAGCAGCCTCAGGGGGCTGGGGACTGAAGCTTTCTTT
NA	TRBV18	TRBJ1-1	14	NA	CASSPLAGGTEAFF	TGTGCCAGCTCACCACTGGCTGGGGGAACTGAAGCTTTCTTT
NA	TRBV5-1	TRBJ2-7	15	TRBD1	CASSFTGQRIKEQYF	TGCGCCAGCAGCTTTACGGGACAGAGAATAAAGGAGCAGTACTTC
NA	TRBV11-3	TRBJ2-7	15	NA	CASSPDSSSSYEQYF	TGTGCCAGCAGCCCCGACAGTTCTAGCTCCTACGAGCAGTACTTC
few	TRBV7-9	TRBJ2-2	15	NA	CASRISGTSTGELFF	TGTGCCAGCCGTATCTCCGGGACATCCACCGGGGAGCTGTTTTTT
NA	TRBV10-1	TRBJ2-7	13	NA	CARPKTCSYEQYF	TGCGCCAGGCCGAAGACTTGCTCCTACGAGCAGTACTTC
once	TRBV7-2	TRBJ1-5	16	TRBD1	CASSLAGTGRHQPQHF	TGTGCCAGCAGCTTAGCGGGGACAGGGAGGCATCAGCCCCAGCATTTT
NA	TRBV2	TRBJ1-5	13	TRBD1	CASSATGNQPQHF	TGTGCCAGCAGCGCGACAGGGAATCAGCCCCAGCATTTT
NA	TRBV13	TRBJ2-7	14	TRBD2	CASSRDGRAYEQYF	TGTGCCAGCAGCCGGGACGGGAGGGCCTACGAGCAGTACTTC
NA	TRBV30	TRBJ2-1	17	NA	CAWSVQVLSSSYNEQFF	TGTGCCTGGAGTGTACAGGTCCTTAGCTCCTCCTACAATGAGCAGTTCTTC
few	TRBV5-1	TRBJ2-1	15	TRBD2	CASSTLAGGHNEQFF	TGCGCCAGCTCCACTTTGGCGGGGGGCCACAATGAGCAGTTCTTC
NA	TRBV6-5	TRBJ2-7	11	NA	CASRDGFEQYF	TGTGCCAGCAGGGACGGGTTTGAGCAGTACTTC
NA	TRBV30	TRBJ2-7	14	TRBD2	CAFSGTSGIYEQYF	TGTGCCTTCTCCGGGACTAGCGGAATCTACGAGCAGTACTTC
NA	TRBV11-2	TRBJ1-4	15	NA	CASSLGLTNNEKLFF	TGTGCCAGCAGCTTAGGCTTAACGAATAATGAAAAACTGTTTTTT
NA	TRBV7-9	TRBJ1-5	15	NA	CASSLEGAGNQPQHF	TGTGCCAGCAGCTTAGAAGGGGCCGGCAATCAGCCCCAGCATTTT
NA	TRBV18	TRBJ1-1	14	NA	CASSPLTGTTEAFF	TGTGCCAGCTCACCACTTACAGGGACCACTGAAGCTTTCTTT
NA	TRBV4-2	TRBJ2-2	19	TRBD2	CASSQNAGASGKNTGELFF	TGTGCCAGCAGCCAGAACGCTGGAGCCAGCGGGAAGAACACCGGGGAGCTGTTTTTT
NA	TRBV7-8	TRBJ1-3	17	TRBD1	CASSYQTGGAGGNTIYF	TGTGCCAGCAGTTATCAGACAGGGGGCGCGGGAGGAAACACCATATATTTT
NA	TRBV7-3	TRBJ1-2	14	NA	CASSLGAGNYGYTF	TGTGCCAGCAGCTTAGGAGCAGGGAACTATGGCTACACCTTC
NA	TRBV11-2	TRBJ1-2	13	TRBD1	CASSPDRGGGYTF	TGTGCCAGCAGCCCCGACAGGGGTGGTGGCTACACCTTC
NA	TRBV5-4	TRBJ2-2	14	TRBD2	CASSWGLHTGELFF	TGTGCCAGCAGCTGGGGACTACACACCGGGGAGCTGTTTTTT